A single sample gave rise to the 21 T cell receptor beta chains below, sequenced in a study of cytomegalovirus exposure and HLA in healthy donors. The PCR employed 60 Vbeta primers together with 13 Jbeta primers. Here immunoSEQ multiplex PCR was the method, and the copy in TCRdb shows in-frame clones only, minus some. The repertoire shows about 140,000 clones; the top ten hold approximately 0.88%. The sequenced sample consisted of PBMCs. The receptors were gathered from a male donor in good health and CMV-seronegative.

V is TRBV30 and J is TRBJ2-3; D is undetermined. The V end lost 0 bases, the J end lost 4 bases, and 11 bases lay between the germline ends. Germline V gives CDR1 GTSNPN, CDR2 SVGIG (reference sequence). CDR3 size: 14 residues. DNA of the CDR3: TGTGCCTGGAGTGTAGCGAACACCCCAGATACGCAGTATTTT. The encoded protein is CAWSVANTPDTQYF.

This sequence joins TRBV28 and TRBJ1-1; the match to TRBD1 covers 7 bases. Germline loops: CDR1 MDHEN, CDR2 SYDVKM. The CDR3 has 14 residues. After removal of 6 bases from V and 3 bases from J, the junction contained 7 bases not matched to a gene. The CDR3 loop reads CASSQRQGDTEAFF. The DNA of the CDR3 is TGTGCCAGCAGCCAGCGACAGGGAGACACTGAAGCTTTCTTT.

J is TRBJ2-1 and V is TRBV6-6; 9 bases line up with TRBD2. The CDR3 consists of 15 residues. V shed 6 bases, J shed 4 bases, and the junction held 7 bases outside the gene matches. Germline-derived CDR1 and CDR2 are MNHNY and SVGAGI (reference sequence). The CDR3 sequence: CASRSGTSKYNEQFF. CDR3 in DNA: TGTGCCAGCAGGTCCGGGACTAGCAAGTACAATGAGCAGTTCTTC.

V usage is TRBV27 and J usage is TRBJ2-2; TRBD1 matches at 9 bases. V lost 3 bases, J lost 3 bases, and 8 bases stayed unmatched. Germline values: CDR1 MNHEY, CDR2 SMNVEV (reference sequence). The CDR3 runs 17 residues. The CDR3 DNA sequence: TGTGCCAGCAGTTTTAAGGGACAGGGTGAGGACACCGGGGAGCTGTTTTTT. Protein sequence: CASSFKGQGEDTGELFF.

The CDR3 region is CASSFGDERGFTDTQYF. DNA for the CDR3: TGCGCCAGCAGCTTCGGCGACGAGCGGGGGTTCACAGATACGCAGTATTTT. The rearrangement links TRBV4-1 to TRBJ2-3, with 8 bases fitting TRBD2. From germline, CDR1 is MGHRA and CDR2 YSYEKL. V shed 5 bases and J 2 bases; nucleotides not matched to a gene: 12. This CDR3 has 17 residues.

The chain uses TRBV7-9 and TRBJ1-1; D call uncertain. Germline CDR1 SEHNR, CDR2 FQNEAQ (reference sequence). The V end lost 2 bases, the J end lost 4 bases, and 11 bases lay between the germline ends. The CDR3 runs 14 residues. The CDR3: CASSLPAGSTEAFF. CDR3 in DNA: TGTGCCAGCAGCTTACCCGCGGGTAGCACTGAAGCTTTCTTT. The full variable domain, completed using reference TRBV7-9 and TRBJ1-1, is DTGVSQNPRHKITKRGQNVTFRCDPISEHNRLYWYRQTLGQGPEFLTYFQNEAQLEKSRLLSDRFSAERPKGSFSTLEIQRTEQGDSAMYLCASSLPAGSTEAFFGQGTRLTVV.

The chain joins TRBV11-2 to TRBJ1-4; no reliable D call. Germline values: CDR1 SGHAT, CDR2 FQNNGV. Between the trimmed V and J ends, which lost 7 bases and 0 bases, there was a span of 15 bases. There are 16 residues in the CDR3. The CDR3 region has the DNA TGTGCCAGCATACCCTGGTCCGGGGCAACTAATGAAAAACTGTTTTTT. Encoded protein: CASIPWSGATNEKLFF.

CDR3 DNA: TGTGCCAGCTCGTCGACTGTGTTCTATGGCTACACCTTC. It codes for CASSSTVFYGYTF. This rearrangement joins TRBV6-1 to TRBJ1-2; D remains ambiguous. CDR3 length equals 13 residues. Trimming took 8 bases from V and 4 from J, leaving 14 bases between them. In germline, CDR1 is MNHNS, CDR2 SASEGT.

This chain links TRBV6-1 with TRBJ1-2, with 7 positions matching TRBD1. This CDR3 has 11 amino acids. V was pared by 11 bases and J by 2 bases, with 2 bases of the junction left unmatched. Germline V CDR1 and CDR2: MNHNS, SASEGT. The CDR3 DNA is TGTGCCGGGGGACAGAACTATGGCTACACCTTC. Translated: CAGGQNYGYTF.

The chain recombines TRBV18 with TRBJ1-1, with TRBD1 as a possible D gene (6 bases). Germline CDR1 reads KGHSH; CDR2 reads LQKENI. The ends were cut back, 6 bases at V and 5 bases at J, with 13 bases in the middle. The CDR3 sequence is 13 residues long. The CDR3 sequence is CASSRTGLTEAFF. As DNA, the CDR3 is TGTGCCAGCTCTCGAACAGGGTTAACTGAAGCTTTCTTT.

The chain joins TRBV9 to TRBJ1-5, with TRBD1 identical over 8 bases. Trimming cost V 4 bases and J 4 bases; bases outside gene matches: 7. The length of the CDR3 is 15 residues. Germline V gene lookup returns CDR1 SGDLS and CDR2 YYNGEE. CDR3 loop: CASSPGQGMNQPQHF. The CDR3 nucleotides are TGTGCCAGCAGCCCAGGACAGGGAATGAATCAGCCCCAGCATTTT.

The J gene is TRBJ2-1, the V gene TRBV29-1; 10 bases are shared with TRBD2. There are 14 residues in the CDR3. Germline-derived CDR1 and CDR2 are SQVTM and ANQGSEA. J lost 6 bases, V lost 3 bases, and 5 bases had no gene match. CDR3 in amino acids: CSVEVLAGINEQFF. The CDR3 coding sequence is TGCAGCGTTGAGGTACTAGCGGGAATCAATGAGCAGTTCTTC.

The rearrangement uses TRBV4-3 and TRBJ1-1, with 10 nucleotides matching TRBD1. Trimming took 2 bases from V and 4 from J; bases not matched to a gene: 4. The germline gives CDR1 LGHNA, CDR2 YSLEER. The CDR3 length is 15 residues. The CDR3 bases are TGCGCCAGCAGCCAATACCGGGACAGGGGCACTGAAGCTTTCTTT. Encoded protein: CASSQYRDRGTEAFF.

The chain carries TRBV9 and TRBJ1-1; no clear D. Germline-derived CDR1 and CDR2 are SGDLS and YYNGEE. Deletions cut 0 bases from V and 8 bases from J, with 11 bases between. The CDR3 runs 13 residues. CDR3 coding DNA: TGTGCCAGCAGCGTAGCTAGTTTCTCGGAAGCTTTCTTT. It yields the protein CASSVASFSEAFF.

V is TRBV19 and J is TRBJ2-6, with no clear D. V lost 4 bases, J lost 2 bases, and 12 bases lay in between. Germline CDR1 reads LNHDA; CDR2 reads SQIVND (reference sequence). The CDR3 loop spans 16 amino acids. CDR3 bases: TGTGCCAGTAGTACTAATATGGGCGCTGGGGCCAACGTCCTGACTTTC. As protein: CASSTNMGAGANVLTF.

V gene TRBV15 combines with J gene TRBJ2-7; tentatively, D is TRBD1 (5 bases). In germline, CDR1 is LNHNV, CDR2 YYDKDF (reference sequence). This CDR3 comprises 11 residues. V gave up 5 bases and J gave up 5 bases, with 7 bases separating them. Here the CDR3 DNA reads TGTGCCACCAGCGGCAGGGACGAGCAGTACTTC. Its translation is CATSGRDEQYF.

This chain uses TRBV19 with TRBJ2-2, with D perhaps TRBD2 (5 bases). V lost 7 bases, J lost 5 bases, and 17 bases lay in between. The V gene's germline CDR1 is LNHDA and CDR2 SQIVND (reference sequence). This CDR3 contains 15 residues. CDR3 nucleotides: TGTGCCAGTATCGGGTTAGGGAGTGGGACCGGGGAGCTGTTTTTT. It is translated as CASIGLGSGTGELFF.

The chain links TRBV28 to TRBJ1-4; 7 bases map to TRBD1. The CDR3 extends over 16 amino acids. Losses at the gene ends were 6 bases for V and 7 bases for J; bases not matched to a gene: 14. Looked up from germline, CDR1 is MDHEN and CDR2 is SYDVKM. CDR3 loop: CASRYRGLGLGEKLFF. Written as DNA, the CDR3 is TGTGCCAGCAGGTACAGGGGACTCGGATTGGGTGAAAAACTGTTTTTT.

This sequence joins TRBV2 and TRBJ2-7; 10 bases are a match to TRBD1. The CDR3 totals 17 residues. The junction had 13 bases not matched to a gene; V was cut back by 8 bases and J by 0 bases. Germline-derived CDR1 and CDR2 are SNHLY and FYNNEI. CDR3 coding DNA: TGTGCCAGCCTCAACCGGGACAGGGGACGCCTCTCCTACGAGCAGTACTTC. Its protein is CASLNRDRGRLSYEQYF.

The chain uses TRBV19 and TRBJ1-1, with a tentative D call TRBD1 (5 bases). V lost 8 bases, J lost 0 bases, and 13 bases lay in between. CDR1 and CDR2 (germline): LNHDA, SQIVND (reference sequence). The CDR3 is made up of 14 amino acids. The CDR3 coding sequence is TGTGCCAGTTGGACCCCGACAGTGAACACTGAAGCTTTCTTT. Amino acid sequence: CASWTPTVNTEAFF. The full variable domain, rest sourced from reference TRBV19 and TRBJ1-1, is DGGITQSPKYLFRKEGQNVTLSCEQNLNHDAMYWYRQDPGQGLRLIYYSQIVNDFQKGDIAEGYSVSREKKESFPLTVTSAQKNPTAFYLCASWTPTVNTEAFFGQGTRLTVV.

This chain links TRBV18 with TRBJ1-1; 11 bases are shared with TRBD1. The CDR3 extends over 14 amino acids. With 0 bases clipped from V and 8 bases from J, the junction kept 2 bases outside the gene matches. Per germline, CDR1 KGHSH and CDR2 LQKENI. The CDR3 loop is CASSPPGTGGEAFF. The CDR3 DNA sequence: TGTGCCAGCTCACCACCGGGGACAGGGGGGGAAGCTTTCTTT.